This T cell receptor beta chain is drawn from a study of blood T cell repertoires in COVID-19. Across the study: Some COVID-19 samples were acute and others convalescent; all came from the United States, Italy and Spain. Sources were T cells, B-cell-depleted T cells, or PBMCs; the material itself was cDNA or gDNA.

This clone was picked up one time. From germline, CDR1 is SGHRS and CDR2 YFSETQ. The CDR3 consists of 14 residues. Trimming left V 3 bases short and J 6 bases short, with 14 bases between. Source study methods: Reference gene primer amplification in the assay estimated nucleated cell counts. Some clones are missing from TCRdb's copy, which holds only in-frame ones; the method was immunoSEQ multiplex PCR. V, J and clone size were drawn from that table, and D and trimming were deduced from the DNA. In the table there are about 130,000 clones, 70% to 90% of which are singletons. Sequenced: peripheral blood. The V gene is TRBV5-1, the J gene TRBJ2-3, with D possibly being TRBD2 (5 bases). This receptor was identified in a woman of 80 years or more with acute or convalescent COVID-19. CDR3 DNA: TGCGCCAGCAGCTGGGCGGGTAGTAGTGATACGCAGTATTTT. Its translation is CASSWAGSSDTQYF.